This T cell receptor beta chain was documented in a study of T cell changes during pregnancy in multiple sclerosis. This clone came up a few times. V lost 1 base, J lost 3 bases, and 6 bases lay in between. Germline CDR1 and CDR2: LNHNV and YYDKDF (reference sequence). The CDR3 totals 13 residues. The assay was immunoSEQ multiplex PCR, and TCRdb's table has in-frame clones only and misses some. Of around 40,000 clones detected, approximately 92% appear once; the ten largest clones hold 5% to 6%. Source: CD8+ T cells from peripheral blood mononuclear cells, taken in the third trimester of pregnancy. V usage is TRBV15 and J usage is TRBJ2-5; D is perhaps TRBD2 (5 bases). The TCR comes from a female donor with multiple sclerosis, enrolled in a pregnancy study. This chain's CDR3 is CATSRVEEETQYF. For the CDR3, the DNA is TGTGCCACCAGCAGAGTGGAGGAAGAGACCCAGTACTTC.